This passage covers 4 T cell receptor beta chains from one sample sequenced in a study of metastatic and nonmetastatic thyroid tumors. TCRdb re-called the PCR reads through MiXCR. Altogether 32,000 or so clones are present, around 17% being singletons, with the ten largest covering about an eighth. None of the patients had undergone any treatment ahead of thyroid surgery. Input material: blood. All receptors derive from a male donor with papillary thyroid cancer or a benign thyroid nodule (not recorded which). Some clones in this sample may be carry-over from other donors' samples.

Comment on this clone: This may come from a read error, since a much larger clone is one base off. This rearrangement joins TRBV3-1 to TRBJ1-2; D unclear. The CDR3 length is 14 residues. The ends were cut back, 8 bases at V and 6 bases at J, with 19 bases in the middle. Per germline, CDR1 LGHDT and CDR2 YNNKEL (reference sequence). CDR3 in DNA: TGTGCCAGCGGCGCTTTGGGGAGCGCCAATGGCTACACCTTC. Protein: CASGALGSANGYTF. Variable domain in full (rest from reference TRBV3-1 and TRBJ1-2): DTAVSQTPKYLVTQMGNDKSIKCEQNLGHDTMYWYKQDSKKFLKIMFSYNNKELIINETVPNRFSPKSPDKAHLNLHINSLELGDSAVYFCASGALGSANGYTFGSGTRLTVV.

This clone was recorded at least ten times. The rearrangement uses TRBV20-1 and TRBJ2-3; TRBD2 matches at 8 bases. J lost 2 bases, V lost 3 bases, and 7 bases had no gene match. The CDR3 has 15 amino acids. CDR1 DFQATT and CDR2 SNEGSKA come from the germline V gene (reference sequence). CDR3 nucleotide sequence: TGCAGTGCTAGTGGTAGCGGGGAACTCACAGATACGCAGTATTTT. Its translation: CSASGSGELTDTQYF.

The CDR3, as DNA: TGTGCCAGTGGACAGGGACCAACAACTAATGAAAAACTGTTTTTT. Amino acids: CASGQGPTTNEKLFF. The chain combines TRBV19 with TRBJ1-4, with 8 bases lining up with TRBD1. The CDR3 covers 15 residues. V lost 8 bases, J lost 0 bases, and 5 bases stayed unmatched. CDR1 and CDR2 from the germline V gene are LNHDA and SQIVND (reference sequence).

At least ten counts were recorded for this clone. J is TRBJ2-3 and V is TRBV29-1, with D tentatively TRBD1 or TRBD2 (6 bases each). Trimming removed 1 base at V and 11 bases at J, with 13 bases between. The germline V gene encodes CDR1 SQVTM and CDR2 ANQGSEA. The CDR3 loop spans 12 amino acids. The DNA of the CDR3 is TGCAGCGTTGAAGGAGACGGGGGCCGGCAGTATTTT. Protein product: CSVEGDGGRQYF.